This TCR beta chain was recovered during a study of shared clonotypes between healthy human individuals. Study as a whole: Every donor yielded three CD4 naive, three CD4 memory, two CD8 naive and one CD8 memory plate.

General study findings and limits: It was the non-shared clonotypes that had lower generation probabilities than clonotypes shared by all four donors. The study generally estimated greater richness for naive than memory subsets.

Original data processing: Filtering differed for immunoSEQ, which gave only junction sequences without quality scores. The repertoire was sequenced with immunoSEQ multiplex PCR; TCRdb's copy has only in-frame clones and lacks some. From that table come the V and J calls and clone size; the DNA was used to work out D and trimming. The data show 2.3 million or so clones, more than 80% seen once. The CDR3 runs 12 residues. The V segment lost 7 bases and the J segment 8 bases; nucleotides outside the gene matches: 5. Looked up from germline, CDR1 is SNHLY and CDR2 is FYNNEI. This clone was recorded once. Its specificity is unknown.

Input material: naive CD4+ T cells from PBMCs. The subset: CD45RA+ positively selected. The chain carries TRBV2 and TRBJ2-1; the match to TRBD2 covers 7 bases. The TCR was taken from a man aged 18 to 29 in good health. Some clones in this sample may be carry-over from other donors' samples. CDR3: CASTTSRHEQFF. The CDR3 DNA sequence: TGTGCCAGCACGACTAGCCGTCATGAGCAGTTCTTC.